The 22 T cell receptor beta chains presented below share a single source sample, sequenced in a study of identical twins. One entry per CDR3 protein, called by TCRdb with MiXCR from the 5' RACE reads. The repertoire holds some 730,000 distinct CDR3 sequences, with 15% to 20% as singletons. This sample also appeared in a second study, on T cells expressing NK-cell markers.

The source material was PBMCs. These receptors were taken from a young woman in good health.

This clonotype was picked up many times. The V gene is TRBV25-1, the J gene TRBJ2-7; perhaps TRBD1 as D (5 bases). Germline CDR1 MGHDK, CDR2 SYGVNS. CDR3 size: 13 residues. Deletions cut 4 bases from V and 2 bases from J, with 9 bases between. The CDR3 region has the DNA TGTGCCAGCAGTGGAGACAGAGCCTACGAGCAGTACTTC. Protein product: CASSGDRAYEQYF.

The chain employs TRBV10-3 and TRBJ1-2; a weak D match, TRBD1 (5 bases). This CDR3 has 14 amino acids. V gave up 2 bases and J gave up 6 bases, with 13 bases separating them. Germline V gene lookup returns CDR1 ENHRY and CDR2 SYGVKD. In DNA form, the CDR3 reads TGTGCCATCAGTGAGCTCGAATCAGGGAATGGCTACACCTTC. As protein: CAISELESGNGYTF.

This chain joins TRBV7-2 and TRBJ1-2; TRBD1 agrees at 7 bases. The CDR3 totals 16 residues. The trim removed 5 bases at V and 3 bases at J, leaving 12 bases unmatched. Germline V lookup: CDR1 SGHTA, CDR2 FQGNSA. The CDR3, as DNA: TGTGCCAGCAGCCCCACCGGGACAGCGTCTTACTATGGCTACACCTTC. Its translation is CASSPTGTASYYGYTF.

The chain has TRBV7-2 and TRBJ2-2, with D perhaps matching TRBD1 (5 bases). Germline V gene sequence: CDR1 SGHTA, CDR2 FQGNSA. The CDR3 consists of 12 residues. The ends were cut back, 7 bases at V and 7 bases at J, with 10 bases in the middle. The CDR3 nucleotides read TGTGCCAGCAATCTAAGGGGCGGGGAGCTGTTTTTT. Protein product: CASNLRGGELFF.

This clonotype was found a few times. The chain carries TRBV7-3 and TRBJ2-1; TRBD2 agrees at 9 bases. The germline V gene has CDR1 SGHTA and CDR2 FQGTGA. The CDR3 is 15 amino acids. The ends lost 5 bases at V and 7 bases at J; junction bases unmatched: 9. CDR3 bases: TGTGCCAGCAGCCGCAACGGTCTAGCGGGGAATGAGCAGTTCTTC. Translating it yields CASSRNGLAGNEQFF.

This clonotype has a handful of counts. The chain employs TRBV6-1 and TRBJ2-7; D gene unclear. The V and J ends lost 5 bases and 6 bases respectively, with 17 bases between them. CDR3 size: 14 residues. Germline CDR1 and CDR2: MNHNS and SASEGT. CDR3 loop: CASSLQVLSGEQYF. Here the CDR3 DNA reads TGTGCCAGCAGTCTCCAGGTACTTTCAGGCGAGCAGTACTTC.

This clonotype appeared a few times. The chain links TRBV12-3 or TRBV12-4 to TRBJ2-1, with 8 nucleotides matching TRBD2. The junction had 12 bases not matched to a gene; V was cut back by 5 bases and J by 9 bases. CDR3 size: 15 residues. CDR3 amino acids: CASSVPRGGRGEQFF. CDR3 nucleotides: TGTGCCAGCAGTGTCCCCCGGGGGGGCCGGGGTGAGCAGTTCTTC.

The J gene is TRBJ2-1, the V gene TRBV29-1, with D possibly TRBD1 on 6 matching bases. Germline V lookup: CDR1 SQVTM, CDR2 ANQGSEA. This CDR3 has 13 residues. Trimming cost V 3 bases and J 9 bases, with 15 bases left between them. CDR3 amino acids: CSVDKTGLVEQFF. The DNA for the CDR3 is TGCAGCGTTGACAAGACAGGATTGGTTGAGCAGTTCTTC.

This clonotype has more than one count but fewer than ten. This chain connects TRBV6-1 to TRBJ1-2, with TRBD1 matching over 7 bases. The V and J ends lost 6 bases and 7 bases, in that order; junction bases with no gene match: 8. The germline gives CDR1 MNHNS, CDR2 SASEGT. This CDR3 region has 13 residues. The CDR3 sequence: CASSDRDSGGYTF. CDR3 DNA sequence: TGTGCCAGCAGCGACAGGGACAGCGGTGGCTACACCTTC.

The rearrangement links TRBV25-1 to TRBJ2-2; weak D call: TRBD1 (5 bases). Trimming shortened V by 1 base and J by 6 bases, and 18 bases separated the two germline ends. Per the germline V gene, CDR1 is MGHDK and CDR2 is SYGVNS. The CDR3 is made up of 17 amino acids. CDR3 residues: CASSEFLKGQGSGELFF. The CDR3 nucleotides are TGTGCCAGCAGTGAATTTTTAAAGGGGCAGGGATCCGGGGAGCTGTTTTTT.

This clonotype was recorded at least ten times. This rearrangement joins TRBV12-3 or TRBV12-4 to TRBJ2-1, with D unclear. This CDR3 has 13 amino acids. V was trimmed by 2 bases and J by 7 bases, leaving 9 bases between them. CDR3 sequence (DNA): TGTGCCAGCAGTTTAACTCCGGAGAATGAGCAGTTCTTC. Its protein product is CASSLTPENEQFF.

This clonotype has ten or more counts. The chain combines TRBV12-3 or TRBV12-4 with TRBJ1-1; possibly TRBD1 for D (5 bases). V lost 4 bases and J 5 bases, leaving 14 bases between the germline ends. There are 14 residues in the CDR3. The CDR3 nucleotides are TGTGCCAGCAGTTACACGGGGGGTGGTACTGAAGCTTTCTTT. Amino acids: CASSYTGGGTEAFF.

This clonotype was counted ten times or more. V is TRBV5-1 and J is TRBJ2-7; D not certain. There are 14 residues in the CDR3. From germline, CDR1 is SGHRS and CDR2 YFSETQ. Trimming left V 0 bases short and J 1 base short, with 8 bases between. CDR3 sequence (DNA): TGCGCCAGCAGCTTGGGGATGGGTTCCTACGAGCAGTACTTC. It codes for CASSLGMGSYEQYF.

This clonotype was seen a few times. The chain employs TRBV20-1 and TRBJ1-1; a weak D match, TRBD1 (5 bases). V was pared by 5 bases and J by 2 bases, with 15 bases between. Germline V gene lookup returns CDR1 DFQATT and CDR2 SNEGSKA (reference sequence). This CDR3 is 14 amino acids long. CDR3 in amino acids: CSAALGAENTEAFF. The DNA of the CDR3 is TGCAGTGCTGCCCTCGGGGCCGAAAACACTGAAGCTTTCTTT.

This sequence joins TRBV20-1 and TRBJ2-3; D unresolved. The CDR3 spans 12 residues. The ends were cut back, 3 bases at V and 2 bases at J, with 6 bases in the middle. Germline V gives CDR1 DFQATT, CDR2 SNEGSKA (reference sequence). CDR3 loop: CSASLNTDTQYF. The CDR3 DNA follows: TGCAGTGCTAGCCTAAACACAGATACGCAGTATTTT.

This clonotype appeared a few times. J is TRBJ2-1 and V is TRBV20-1, with 9 bases that match TRBD2. The V and J ends lost 3 bases and 7 bases, in that order; junction bases with no gene match: 13. Germline-derived CDR1 and CDR2 are DFQATT and SNEGSKA (reference sequence). This CDR3 region has 16 residues. The CDR3, as DNA: TGCAGTGCTAGCTCGTTAGCCGGGACTAGCATAAATGAGCAGTTCTTC. Translated, it gives CSASSLAGTSINEQFF.

In this sample, this clonotype turned up a few times. This sequence joins TRBV18 and TRBJ2-3; D gene uncertain. Trimming removed 8 bases from V and 0 bases from J, with 12 bases in between. Germline V gene data show CDR1 as KGHSH and CDR2 as LQKENI. CDR3 length equals 14 residues. The CDR3 reads CASARNLSTDTQYF. The CDR3, as DNA: TGTGCCAGCGCTCGGAACCTGAGCACAGATACGCAGTATTTT.

The rearrangement joins TRBV20-1 to TRBJ2-7, with unresolved D. This CDR3 is built from 16 residues. Deletions cut 0 bases from V and 5 bases from J, with 20 bases between. Germline CDR1 reads DFQATT; CDR2 reads SNEGSKA (reference sequence). The DNA of the CDR3 is TGCAGTGCTAGAGATGTAGGCCCTCACCCACGGGACGAGCAGTACTTC. The encoded protein is CSARDVGPHPRDEQYF.

This clonotype has a handful of counts. The rearrangement uses TRBV7-9 and TRBJ2-3, with 9 bases lining up with TRBD1. The CDR3 spans 15 residues. Germline V gene sequence: CDR1 SEHNR, CDR2 FQNEAQ (reference sequence). V shed 2 bases, J shed 10 bases, and the junction held 10 bases outside the gene matches. The CDR3 loop is CASSLSGTGTLAQYF. The CDR3 coding sequence is TGTGCCAGCAGCTTATCCGGGACAGGGACTTTGGCGCAGTATTTT.

This clonotype has a handful of counts. V is TRBV2 and J is TRBJ1-2; D gene ambiguous. The CDR3 covers 14 residues. Trimming left V 1 base short and J 4 bases short, with 10 bases between. Germline V gene data show CDR1 as SNHLY and CDR2 as FYNNEI. The CDR3 DNA reads as TGTGCCAGCAGTGAAGTAAGGAGGGTCTATGGCTACACCTTC. Translated, it gives CASSEVRRVYGYTF. The variable domain in full, completed from reference TRBV2 and TRBJ1-2, reads EPEVTQTPSHQVTQMGQEVILRCVPISNHLYFYWYRQILGQKVEFLVSFYNNEISEKSEIFDDQFSVERPDGSNFTLKIRSTKLEDSAMYFCASSEVRRVYGYTFGSGTRLTVV.

The table lists this clonotype with a few counts. The chain has TRBV12-3 or TRBV12-4 and TRBJ2-7; 8 bases agree with TRBD1. V lost 8 bases to trimming and J lost 5 bases; unmatched junction nucleotides: 11. The CDR3 covers 14 residues. The CDR3 sequence is CASLRQGLRNEQYF. DNA for the CDR3: TGTGCCAGCCTAAGACAGGGGCTGAGAAACGAGCAGTACTTC.

The V call is TRBV12-3 or TRBV12-4, the J call TRBJ2-3; the match to TRBD2 covers 12 bases. This CDR3 has 16 amino acids. Trimming at V came to 6 bases and at J to 4 bases, leaving 8 bases not matched to a gene. In nucleotides, the CDR3 is TGTGCCAGCAGCCTTCGACTAGCGGGAGTTTCAGATACGCAGTATTTT. Translated, it gives CASSLRLAGVSDTQYF.